These 17 T cell receptor beta chains were all obtained from the same sample, sequenced in a study of blood T cell repertoires in COVID-19 (dated by TCRdb to 2018 to 2020). Preparation of the library involved the immunoSEQ multiplex PCR assay. TCRdb obtained this table from immuneACCESS and retained in-frame rearrangements with V and J assigned. These tables miss some clones; where compared with another copy, unresolved V genes account for less than half of the shortfall, and the remainder is unexplained. The sample yields 240,000 or so clones; just under 90% were counted once. Over 0.75% of the sample belongs to the ten largest clones. Sequencing input: PBMCs or T cells enriched from blood (not recorded which). These receptors were collected from a man between 50 and 59 years old who had been exposed to COVID-19.

This rearrangement joins TRBV11-3 to TRBJ2-2; 16 bases are a match to TRBD2. CDR1 SGHNT and CDR2 YENEEA come from the germline V gene. V dropped 4 bases and J dropped 6; count of bases not matched to a gene: 11. The CDR3 length is 19 residues. Here the CDR3 reads CASSSGLAGGPGLAGELFF. The CDR3 DNA sequence: TGTGCCAGCAGCTCGGGACTAGCGGGAGGGCCCGGGTTGGCCGGGGAGCTGTTTTTT.

The rearrangement joins TRBV27 to TRBJ2-2, with D perhaps TRBD2 (5 bases). V lost 2 bases, J lost 4 bases, and 14 bases lay in between. The CDR3 loop spans 16 amino acids. Germline V CDR1 and CDR2: MNHEY, SMNVEV (reference sequence). As DNA, the CDR3 is TGTGCCAGCAGTTTAGAGGGCAGCTACGGCACCGGGGAGCTGTTTTTT. Its translation is CASSLEGSYGTGELFF.

The chain has TRBV25-1 and TRBJ2-2, with TRBD2 matching 9 bases. Trimming removed 1 base from V and 5 bases from J; junction bases left unmatched: 5. Germline CDR1 reads MGHDK; CDR2 reads SYGVNS. There are 16 residues in the CDR3. CDR3 region: CASSEFVAGVTGELFF. The CDR3 region has the DNA TGTGCCAGCAGTGAATTTGTAGCGGGAGTGACCGGGGAGCTGTTTTTT.

The CDR3 nucleotides are TGTGCCAGCAGCGTAGAATTGACAGCTGGAAACACCATATATTTT. Encoded protein: CASSVELTAGNTIYF. V is TRBV9 and J is TRBJ1-3; D perhaps matches TRBD1 (5 bases). V dropped 0 bases and J dropped 2 bases, with 9 bases sitting between them. Per the germline V gene, CDR1 is SGDLS and CDR2 is YYNGEE. The CDR3 is 15 residues long.

The chain carries TRBV30 and TRBJ1-1; maybe TRBD1 (5 bases). Deletions cut 3 bases from V and 1 base from J, with 15 bases between. The germline CDR1 and CDR2 sequences are GTSNPN and SVGIG (reference sequence). The length of the CDR3 is 15 residues. CDR3 DNA: TGTGCCTGGAGCCAGGGTAACCTCGGGAACACTGAAGCTTTCTTT. This codes for CAWSQGNLGNTEAFF.

This clone has more than one count but fewer than ten. The chain is built from TRBV19 and TRBJ1-2, with D uncertain. V was trimmed by 7 bases and J by 8 bases, leaving 20 bases between them. This CDR3 spans 14 amino acids. From germline, CDR1 is LNHDA and CDR2 SQIVND (reference sequence). CDR3 DNA: TGTGCCAGTACCCTTAGAGCGGGTTACATAGGCTACACCTTC. Translation: CASTLRAGYIGYTF.

The chain recombines TRBV25-1 with TRBJ2-3; 8 positions match TRBD2. Germline V gives CDR1 MGHDK, CDR2 SYGVNS. The CDR3 runs to 13 residues. Trimming took 4 bases from V and 4 from J; bases not matched to a gene: 1. CDR3 loop: CASSASGPDTQYF. For the CDR3, the DNA is TGTGCCAGCAGTGCTAGCGGGCCAGATACGCAGTATTTT.

This clone was observed once. The chain has TRBV4-1 and TRBJ2-3; no definite D call. CDR1 is MGHRA and CDR2 is YSYEKL in the germline V gene. The CDR3 covers 16 residues. V was cut by 0 bases and J by 2 bases, with 12 bases left in between. The CDR3 region is CASSQEWAGHTDTQYF. For the CDR3, the DNA is TGCGCCAGCAGCCAAGAATGGGCTGGCCACACAGATACGCAGTATTTT.

The V gene is TRBV6-6, the J gene TRBJ1-4; tentative D call: TRBD1 (6 bases). The V gene lost 6 bases and the J gene lost 5 bases, with 16 bases spanning the gap. This CDR3 is built from 15 residues. The germline V gene has CDR1 MNHNY and CDR2 SVGAGI (reference sequence). This CDR3 is CASSRQGRGNEKLFF. CDR3 in DNA: TGTGCCAGCAGCCGCCAGGGGCGCGGGAATGAAAAACTGTTTTTT.

V usage is TRBV5-1 and J usage is TRBJ2-2; TRBD2 might be the D (6 bases). CDR1 is SGHRS, CDR2 YFSETQ, per germline. V was clipped by 0 bases and J by 7 bases, with 13 bases between them. There are 15 residues in the CDR3. CDR3 sequence: CASSLGLGRGGELFF. For the CDR3, the DNA is TGCGCCAGCAGCTTGGGACTAGGTAGAGGCGGGGAGCTGTTTTTT.

This clone has only a few counts. This rearrangement joins TRBV4-2 to TRBJ1-4; 7 bases align to TRBD1. Per the germline V gene, CDR1 is LGHNA and CDR2 is YNFKEQ. The CDR3 runs to 16 residues. The V segment lost 0 bases and the J segment 8 bases; nucleotides outside the gene matches: 9. The CDR3 nucleotides are TGTGCCAGCAGCCAAGATTCCCGGACAGGCCGCGAAAAACTGTTTTTT. It encodes CASSQDSRTGREKLFF.

This rearrangement joins TRBV6-5 to TRBJ1-5; TRBD1 might be the D (6 bases). Trimming shortened V by 0 bases and J by 6 bases, and 9 bases separated the two germline ends. Germline V CDR1 and CDR2: MNHEY, SVGAGI. CDR3 length: 14 residues. CDR3 sequence reads: CASSYSGGRQPQHF. The CDR3, as DNA: TGTGCCAGCAGTTACTCCGGGGGGCGTCAGCCCCAGCATTTT.

This rearrangement joins TRBV5-1 to TRBJ2-2, with 7 bases lining up with TRBD1. Germline V CDR1 and CDR2: SGHRS, YFSETQ. The CDR3 loop spans 16 amino acids. With V trimmed by 0 bases and J by 0 bases, 2 bases remained unmatched. The CDR3, as DNA: TGCGCCAGCAGCTTGGAAACAGGGGCGAACACCGGGGAGCTGTTTTTT. This translates into CASSLETGANTGELFF.

J is TRBJ2-3 and V is TRBV3-1 (or the pseudogene TRBV3-2); unclear D gene. Trimming took 1 base from V and 2 from J, leaving 10 bases between them. The germline CDR1 and CDR2 sequences are LGHDT and YNNKEL (reference sequence). The CDR3 runs to 15 residues. In DNA form, the CDR3 reads TGTGCCAGCAGCCAAGTTCCTAGACCCACAGATACGCAGTATTTT. Protein product: CASSQVPRPTDTQYF.

This sequence joins TRBV29-1 and TRBJ2-7; tentative D call: TRBD2 (6 bases). The CDR3 runs 13 residues. Germline CDR1 is SQVTM and CDR2 is ANQGSEA. V shed 4 bases and J shed 3 bases, with 13 bases lying between them. The CDR3 coding sequence is TGCAGCGTTGTAAACACGGGGGACTACGAGCAGTACTTC. Translating it yields CSVVNTGDYEQYF.

V and J are TRBV29-1 and TRBJ1-2, with D hard to call. Germline CDR1 reads SQVTM; CDR2 reads ANQGSEA. The CDR3 is 11 residues long. V gave up 4 bases and J gave up 7 bases, with 10 bases separating them. The CDR3 region is CSVGGGFGYTF. In DNA form, the CDR3 reads TGCAGCGTTGGGGGAGGCTTTGGCTACACCTTC. Filled out from reference TRBV29-1 and TRBJ1-2, the complete variable domain reads SAVISQKPSRDICQRGTSLTIQCQVDSQVTMMFWYRQQPGQSLTLIATANQGSEATYESGFVIDKFPISRPNLTFSTLTVSNMSPEDSSIYLCSVGGGFGYTFGSGTRLTVV.

The chain is built from TRBV5-1 and TRBJ2-7, with D possibly matching TRBD2 (5 bases). V dropped 4 bases and J dropped 0 bases, with 17 bases sitting between them. Per germline, CDR1 SGHRS and CDR2 YFSETQ. The CDR3 totals 16 residues. CDR3 DNA sequence: TGCGCCAGCAGCCCGGGGATGGGCTGGGACTCCTACGAGCAGTACGTC. Translated, it gives CASSPGMGWDSYEQYV.